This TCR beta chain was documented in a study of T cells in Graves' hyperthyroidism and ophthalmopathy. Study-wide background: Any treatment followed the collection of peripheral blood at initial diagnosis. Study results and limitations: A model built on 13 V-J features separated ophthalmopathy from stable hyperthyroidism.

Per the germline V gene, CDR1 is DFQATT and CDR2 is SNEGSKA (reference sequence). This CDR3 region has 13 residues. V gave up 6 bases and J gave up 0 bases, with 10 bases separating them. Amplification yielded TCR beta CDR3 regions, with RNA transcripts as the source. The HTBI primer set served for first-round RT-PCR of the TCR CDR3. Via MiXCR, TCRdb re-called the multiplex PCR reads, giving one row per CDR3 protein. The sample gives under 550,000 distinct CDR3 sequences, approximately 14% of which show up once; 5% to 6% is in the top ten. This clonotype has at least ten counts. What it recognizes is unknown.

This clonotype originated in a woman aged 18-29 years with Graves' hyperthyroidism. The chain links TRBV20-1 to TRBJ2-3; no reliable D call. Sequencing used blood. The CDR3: CSARSPSTDTQYF. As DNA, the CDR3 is TGCAGTGCGAGGTCCCCTAGCACAGATACGCAGTATTTT.